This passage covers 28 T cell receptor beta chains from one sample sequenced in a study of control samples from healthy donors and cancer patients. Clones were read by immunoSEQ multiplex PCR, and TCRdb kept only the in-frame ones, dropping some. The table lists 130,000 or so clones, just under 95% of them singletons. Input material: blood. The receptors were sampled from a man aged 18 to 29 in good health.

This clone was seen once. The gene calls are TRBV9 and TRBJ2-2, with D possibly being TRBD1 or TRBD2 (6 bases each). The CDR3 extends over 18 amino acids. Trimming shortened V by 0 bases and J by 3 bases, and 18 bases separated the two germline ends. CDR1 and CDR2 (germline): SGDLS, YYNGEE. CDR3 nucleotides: TGTGCCAGCAGCGTAGAGGTCGAGGGGGGCGACTACACCGGGGAGCTGTTTTTT. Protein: CASSVEVEGGDYTGELFF.

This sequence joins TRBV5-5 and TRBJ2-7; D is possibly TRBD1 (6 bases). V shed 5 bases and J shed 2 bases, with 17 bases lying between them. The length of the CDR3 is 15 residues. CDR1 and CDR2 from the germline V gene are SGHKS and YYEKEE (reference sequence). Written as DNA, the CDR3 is TGTGCCAGCAGGTTACAAGGGGGAACTCCCTACGAGCAGTACTTC. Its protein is CASRLQGGTPYEQYF.

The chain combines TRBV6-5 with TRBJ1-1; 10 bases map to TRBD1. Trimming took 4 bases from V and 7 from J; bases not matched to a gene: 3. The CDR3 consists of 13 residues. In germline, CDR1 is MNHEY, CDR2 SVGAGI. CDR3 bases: TGTGCCAGCAGTTCGGGACAGGGGCGTGAAGCTTTCTTT. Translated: CASSSGQGREAFF.

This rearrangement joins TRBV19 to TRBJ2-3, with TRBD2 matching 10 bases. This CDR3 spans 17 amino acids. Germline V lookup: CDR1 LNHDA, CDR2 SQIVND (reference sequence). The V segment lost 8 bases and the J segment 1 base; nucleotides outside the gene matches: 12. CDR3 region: CASARASGGAGTDTQYF. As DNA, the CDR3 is TGTGCCAGTGCCCGGGCGAGCGGGGGGGCCGGCACAGATACGCAGTATTTT.

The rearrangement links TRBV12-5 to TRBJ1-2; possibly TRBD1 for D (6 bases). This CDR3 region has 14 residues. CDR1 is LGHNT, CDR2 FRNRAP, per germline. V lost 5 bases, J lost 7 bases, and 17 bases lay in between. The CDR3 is CASGTDRPGFGYTF. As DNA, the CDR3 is TGTGCTAGTGGTACCGACAGGCCGGGCTTTGGCTACACCTTC. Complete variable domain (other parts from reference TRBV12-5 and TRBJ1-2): DARVTQTPRHKVTEMGQEVTMRCQPILGHNTVFWYRQTMMQGLELLAYFRNRAPLDDSGMPKDRFSAEMPDATLATLKIQPSEPRDSAVYFCASGTDRPGFGYTFGSGTRLTVV.

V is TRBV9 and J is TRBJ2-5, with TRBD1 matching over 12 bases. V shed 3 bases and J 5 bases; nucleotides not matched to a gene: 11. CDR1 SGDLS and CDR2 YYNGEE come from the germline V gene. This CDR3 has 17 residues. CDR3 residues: CASSGSGTGGFRETQYF. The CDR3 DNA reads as TGTGCCAGCAGCGGATCCGGGACAGGGGGCTTTCGGGAGACCCAGTACTTC.

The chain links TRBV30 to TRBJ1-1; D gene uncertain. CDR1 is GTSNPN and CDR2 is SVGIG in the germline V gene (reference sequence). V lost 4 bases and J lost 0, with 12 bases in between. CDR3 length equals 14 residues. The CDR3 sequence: CAWTSDGLNTEAFF. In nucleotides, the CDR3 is TGTGCCTGGACCTCAGATGGCCTGAACACTGAAGCTTTCTTT.

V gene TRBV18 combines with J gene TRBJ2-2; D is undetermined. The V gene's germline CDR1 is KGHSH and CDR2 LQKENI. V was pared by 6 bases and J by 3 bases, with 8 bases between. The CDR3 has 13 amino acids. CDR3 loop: CASSGQYTGELFF. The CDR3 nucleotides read TGTGCCAGCTCCGGTCAGTACACCGGGGAGCTGTTTTTT.

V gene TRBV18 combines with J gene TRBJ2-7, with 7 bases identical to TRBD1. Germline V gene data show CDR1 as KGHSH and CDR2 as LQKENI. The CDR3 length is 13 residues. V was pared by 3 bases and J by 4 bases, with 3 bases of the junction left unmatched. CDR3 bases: TGTGCCAGCTCACCGAGGGACAGTTACGAGCAGTACTTC. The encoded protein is CASSPRDSYEQYF. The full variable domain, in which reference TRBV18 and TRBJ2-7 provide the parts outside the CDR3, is NAGVMQNPRHLVRRRGQEARLRCSPMKGHSHVYWYRQLPEEGLKFMVYLQKENIIDESGMPKERFSAEFPKEGPSILRIQQVVRGDSAAYFCASSPRDSYEQYFGPGTRLTVT.

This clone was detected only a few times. CDR3: CASSPLLAGGSSGANVLTF. For the CDR3, the DNA is TGTGCCAGCTCACCTCTTCTAGCGGGGGGAAGCTCTGGGGCCAACGTCCTGACTTTC. The V and J genes are TRBV18 and TRBJ2-6; 11 bases are a match to TRBD2. The CDR3 length is 19 residues. Germline lookup yields CDR1 KGHSH and CDR2 LQKENI. The V segment lost 3 bases and the J segment 0 bases; nucleotides outside the gene matches: 7.

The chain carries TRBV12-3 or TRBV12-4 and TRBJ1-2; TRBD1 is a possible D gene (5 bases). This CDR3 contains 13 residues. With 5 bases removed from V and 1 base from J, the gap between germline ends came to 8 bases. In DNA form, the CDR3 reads TGTGCCAGCAGTCGGGACGGTAACTATGGCTACACCTTC. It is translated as CASSRDGNYGYTF.

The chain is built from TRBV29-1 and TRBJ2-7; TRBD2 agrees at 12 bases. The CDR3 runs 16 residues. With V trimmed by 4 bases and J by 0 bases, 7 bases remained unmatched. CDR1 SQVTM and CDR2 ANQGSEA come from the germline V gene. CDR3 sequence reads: CSVAGLAGSSSYEQYF. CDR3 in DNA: TGCAGCGTTGCTGGACTAGCGGGGTCCAGCTCCTACGAGCAGTACTTC.

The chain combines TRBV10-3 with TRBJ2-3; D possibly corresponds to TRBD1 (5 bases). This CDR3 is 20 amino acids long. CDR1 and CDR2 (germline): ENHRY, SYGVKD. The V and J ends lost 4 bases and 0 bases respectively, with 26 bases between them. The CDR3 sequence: CAISGDSDLDSASSTDTQYF. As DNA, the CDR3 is TGTGCCATCAGTGGTGACTCAGACCTAGACAGCGCCTCTAGCACAGATACGCAGTATTTT.

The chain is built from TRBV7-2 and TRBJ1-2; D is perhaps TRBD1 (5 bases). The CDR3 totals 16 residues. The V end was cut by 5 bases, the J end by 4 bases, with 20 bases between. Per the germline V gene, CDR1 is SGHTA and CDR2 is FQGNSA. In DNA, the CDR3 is TGTGCCAGCAGCCCGAGGGCCAACTCCGGGGGCTATGGCTACACCTTC. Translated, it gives CASSPRANSGGYGYTF.

The CDR3 reads CAGRGSSYNEQFF. DNA of the CDR3: TGTGCCGGTAGGGGGAGCTCCTACAATGAGCAGTTCTTC. V gene TRBV12-3 or TRBV12-4 combines with J gene TRBJ2-1, with D perhaps TRBD1 (6 bases). V shed 11 bases and J shed 0 bases, with 11 bases lying between them. The CDR3 runs to 13 residues.

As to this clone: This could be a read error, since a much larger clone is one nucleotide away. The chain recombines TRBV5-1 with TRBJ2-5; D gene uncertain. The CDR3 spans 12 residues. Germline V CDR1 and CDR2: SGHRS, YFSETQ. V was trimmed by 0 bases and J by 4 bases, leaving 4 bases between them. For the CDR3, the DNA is TGCGCCAGCAGCTTGGAGGTAGAGACCCAGTACTTC. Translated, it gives CASSLEVETQYF.

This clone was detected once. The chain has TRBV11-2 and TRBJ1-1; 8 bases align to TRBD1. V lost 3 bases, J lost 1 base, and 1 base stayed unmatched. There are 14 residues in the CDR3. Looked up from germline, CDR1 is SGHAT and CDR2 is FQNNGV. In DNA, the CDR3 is TGTGCCAGCAGCTTCGGGACAGGGAACACTGAAGCTTTCTTT. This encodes CASSFGTGNTEAFF.

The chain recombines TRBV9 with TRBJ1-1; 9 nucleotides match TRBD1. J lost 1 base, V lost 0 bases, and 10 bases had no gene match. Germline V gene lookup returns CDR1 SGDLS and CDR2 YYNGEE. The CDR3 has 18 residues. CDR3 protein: CASSVEPQGTGPNTEAFF. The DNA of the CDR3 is TGTGCCAGCAGCGTAGAACCCCAGGGGACAGGGCCGAACACTGAAGCTTTCTTT.

This CDR3 is CARNSADTEAFF. The CDR3 DNA reads TGTGCCAGAAACTCGGCCGACACTGAAGCTTTCTTT. This chain uses TRBV21-1 with TRBJ1-1. TRBV21-1 is termed a pseudogene. This CDR3 region has 12 residues.

In nucleotides, the CDR3 is TGTGCCAGCAGCCCCGACAGGATCGCCTCTGGAAACACCATATATTTT. Translation gives CASSPDRIASGNTIYF. The rearrangement joins TRBV7-9 to TRBJ1-3, with D possibly being TRBD1 (6 bases). This CDR3 spans 16 amino acids. V lost 5 bases and J 0 bases, leaving 14 bases between the germline ends. Germline V gives CDR1 SEHNR, CDR2 FQNEAQ (reference sequence).

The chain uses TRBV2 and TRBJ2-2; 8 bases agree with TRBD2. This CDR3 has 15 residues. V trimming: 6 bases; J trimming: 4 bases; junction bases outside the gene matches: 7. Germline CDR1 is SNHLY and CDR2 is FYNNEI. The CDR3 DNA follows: TGTGCCAGCAGGTTGTCAACTAGCGGCACCGGGGAGCTGTTTTTT. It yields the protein CASRLSTSGTGELFF. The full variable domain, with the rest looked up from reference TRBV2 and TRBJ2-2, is EPEVTQTPSHQVTQMGQEVILRCVPISNHLYFYWYRQILGQKVEFLVSFYNNEISEKSEIFDDQFSVERPDGSNFTLKIRSTKLEDSAMYFCASRLSTSGTGELFFGEGSRLTVL.

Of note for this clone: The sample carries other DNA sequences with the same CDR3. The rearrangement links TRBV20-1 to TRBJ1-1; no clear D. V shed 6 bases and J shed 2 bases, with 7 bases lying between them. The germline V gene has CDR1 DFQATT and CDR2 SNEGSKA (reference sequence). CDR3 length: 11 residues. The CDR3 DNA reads TGCAGTGCCGCGGGAAACACTGAAGCTTTCTTT. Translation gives CSAAGNTEAFF.

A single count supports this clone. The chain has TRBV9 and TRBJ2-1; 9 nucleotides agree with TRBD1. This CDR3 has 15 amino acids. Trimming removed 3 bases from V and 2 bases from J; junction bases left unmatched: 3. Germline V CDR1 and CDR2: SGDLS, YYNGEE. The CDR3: CASSDRDRAYNEQFF. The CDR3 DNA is TGTGCCAGCAGCGACCGGGACAGGGCCTACAATGAGCAGTTCTTC.

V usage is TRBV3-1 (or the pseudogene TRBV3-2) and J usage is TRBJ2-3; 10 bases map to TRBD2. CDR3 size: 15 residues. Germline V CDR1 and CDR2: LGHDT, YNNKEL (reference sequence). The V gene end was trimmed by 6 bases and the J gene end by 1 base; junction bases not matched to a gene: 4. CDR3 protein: CASRAGTSGTDTQYF. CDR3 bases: TGTGCCAGCAGGGCCGGGACTAGCGGCACAGATACGCAGTATTTT.

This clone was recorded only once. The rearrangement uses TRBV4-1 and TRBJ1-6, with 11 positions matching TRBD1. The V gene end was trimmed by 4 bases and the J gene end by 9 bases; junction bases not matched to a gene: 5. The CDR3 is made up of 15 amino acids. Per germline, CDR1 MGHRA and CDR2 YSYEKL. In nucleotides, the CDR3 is TGCGCCAGCAGCCGAGAGGACAGGGGGCGTTCACCCCTCCACTTT. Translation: CASSREDRGRSPLHF.

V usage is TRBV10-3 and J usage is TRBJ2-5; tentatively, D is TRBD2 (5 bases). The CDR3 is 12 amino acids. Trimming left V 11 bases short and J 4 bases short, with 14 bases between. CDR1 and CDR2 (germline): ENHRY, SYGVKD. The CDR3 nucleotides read TGTGCCCTCTCGGAGGCAGGAGAGACCCAGTACTTC. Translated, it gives CALSEAGETQYF.

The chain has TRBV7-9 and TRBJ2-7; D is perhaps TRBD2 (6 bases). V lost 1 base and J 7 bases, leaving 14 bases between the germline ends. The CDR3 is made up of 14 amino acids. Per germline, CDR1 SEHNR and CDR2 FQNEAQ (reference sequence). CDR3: CASSLGAGLAEQYF. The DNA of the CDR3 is TGTGCCAGCAGCTTAGGGGCTGGGCTAGCGGAGCAGTACTTC.

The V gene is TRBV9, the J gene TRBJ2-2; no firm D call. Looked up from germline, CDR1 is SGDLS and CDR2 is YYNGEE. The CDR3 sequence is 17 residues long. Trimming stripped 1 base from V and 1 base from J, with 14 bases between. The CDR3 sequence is CASSVSSYLENTGELFF. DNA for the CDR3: TGTGCCAGCAGCGTATCTAGTTACCTTGAGAACACCGGGGAGCTGTTTTTT.